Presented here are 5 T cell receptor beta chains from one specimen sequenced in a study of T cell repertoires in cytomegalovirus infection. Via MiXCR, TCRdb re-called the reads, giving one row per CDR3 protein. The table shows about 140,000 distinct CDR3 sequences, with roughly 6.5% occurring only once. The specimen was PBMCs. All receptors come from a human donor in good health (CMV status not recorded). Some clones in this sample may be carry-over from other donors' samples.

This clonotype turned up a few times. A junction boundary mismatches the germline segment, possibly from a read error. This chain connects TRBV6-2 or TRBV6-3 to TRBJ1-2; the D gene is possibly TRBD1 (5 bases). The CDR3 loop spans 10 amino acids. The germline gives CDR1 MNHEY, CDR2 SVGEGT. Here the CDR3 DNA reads TGTGCCAGCAGTTCCGGGGACTTCGTCTTC. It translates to CASSSGDFVF.

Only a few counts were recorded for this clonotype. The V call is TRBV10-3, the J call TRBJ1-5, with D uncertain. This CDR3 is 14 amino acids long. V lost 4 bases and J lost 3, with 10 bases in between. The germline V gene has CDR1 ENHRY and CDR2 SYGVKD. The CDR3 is CAISGGGTNQPQHF. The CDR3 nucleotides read TGTGCCATCAGTGGGGGAGGCACCAATCAGCCCCAGCATTTT.

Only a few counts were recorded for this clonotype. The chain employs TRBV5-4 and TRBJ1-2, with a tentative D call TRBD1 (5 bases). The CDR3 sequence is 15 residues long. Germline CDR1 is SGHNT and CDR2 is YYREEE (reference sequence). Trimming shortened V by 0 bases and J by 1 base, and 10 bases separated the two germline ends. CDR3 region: CASSLERTSNYGYTF. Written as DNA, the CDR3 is TGTGCCAGCAGCTTGGAGAGGACAAGTAACTATGGCTACACCTTC.

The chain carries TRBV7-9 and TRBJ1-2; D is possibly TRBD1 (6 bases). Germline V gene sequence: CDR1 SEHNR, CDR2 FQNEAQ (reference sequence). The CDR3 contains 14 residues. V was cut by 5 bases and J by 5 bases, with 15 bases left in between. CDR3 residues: CASSPFTGPYGYTF. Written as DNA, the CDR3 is TGTGCCAGCAGCCCGTTCACAGGGCCGTATGGCTACACCTTC.

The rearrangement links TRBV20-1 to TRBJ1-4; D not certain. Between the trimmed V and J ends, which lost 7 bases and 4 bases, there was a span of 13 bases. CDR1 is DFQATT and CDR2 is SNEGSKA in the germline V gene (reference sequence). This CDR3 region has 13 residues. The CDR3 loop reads CSVGGASNEKLFF. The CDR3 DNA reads TGCAGTGTCGGAGGAGCTAGTAATGAAAAACTGTTTTTT.